The rows below give T cell receptor beta chains drawn from one sample of a study of breast tumors, draining lymph nodes, adjacent tissues. TCRdb used MiXCR to reprocess the multiplex PCR reads, holding one entry per CDR3 protein. The data contain approximately 300,000 distinct CDR3 sequences, more than 30% of them seen just once; the ten biggest clones take up 1.1%. The sample comprised axillary lymph node tissue. These receptor sequences come from a female donor with breast cancer. Some clones in this sample may be carry-over from other donors' samples. CDR3s include the opening cysteine and the closing phenylalanine or tryptophan. A D gene is named only where the DNA matches it firmly. Not all rows give a size; the values are once, few, many and, for expanded clones, a class.

D gene,V gene,J gene,clone size,CDR3 protein,CDR3 DNA
.,TRBV5-1,TRBJ1-2,many,CASSFQAGGYTF,TGCGCCAGCAGCTTCCAGGCAGGGGGCTACACCTTC
TRBD2,TRBV6-1,TRBJ2-7,.,CASSALSGGLAGVEQYF,TGTGCCAGCAGTGCCCTAAGCGGGGGACTAGCGGGAGTTGAGCAGTACTTC
.,TRBV5-6,TRBJ2-2,few,CASSLGGGAGTRELFF,TGTGCCAGCAGCTTGGGCGGCGGGGCCGGGACCAGGGAGCTGTTTTTT
TRBD2,TRBV11-3,TRBJ2-3,many,CASSPSGLAGSTDTQYF,TGTGCCAGCAGCCCTAGTGGCCTAGCGGGTAGCACAGATACGCAGTATTTT
TRBD1,TRBV11-3,TRBJ1-1,.,CASSRLRGLGEAFF,TGTGCCAGCAGCCGTCTAAGGGGGCTCGGTGAAGCTTTCTTT
.,TRBV27,TRBJ2-6,few,CASSLISGANVLTF,TGTGCCAGCAGTTTGATCTCTGGGGCCAACGTCCTGACTTTC
.,TRBV7-6,TRBJ2-2,.,CASSLGVGVSEELLF,TGTGCTAGCAGCTTAGGCGTTGGGGTCTCGGAGGAGCTGTTGTTT
TRBD2,TRBV15,TRBJ2-1,many,CATSRDRGVRLGNEQFF,TGTGCCACCAGCAGAGATCGGGGGGTAAGATTGGGCAATGAGCAGTTCTTC
.,TRBV6-1,TRBJ1-3,.,CASSPGSIRGIYF,TGTGCCAGCTCGCCAGGGTCCATCAGGGGCATATATTTT
TRBD1,TRBV11-1,TRBJ2-7,many,CASSRPPGQGAYEQYF,TGTGCCAGCAGTCGTCCCCCCGGGCAGGGGGCCTACGAGCAGTACTTC
TRBD2,TRBV10-3,TRBJ2-3,many,CAISVAGSADTQYF,TGTGCCATCAGTGTAGCGGGGTCGGCAGATACGCAGTATTTT
.,TRBV11-2,TRBJ1-2,.,CASSLDQSARLYGYTF,TGTGCCAGCAGCTTAGATCAGTCGGCACGCCTCTATGGCTACACCTTC
TRBD1,TRBV27,TRBJ2-5,.,CASSFRQTGAETQYF,TGTGCCAGCAGTTTCCGCCAGACAGGGGCGGAGACCCAGTACTTC
TRBD2,TRBV7-3,TRBJ2-1,many,CASSTSGVNNEQFF,TGTGCCAGCAGCACTAGCGGCGTAAACAATGAGCAGTTCTTC
.,TRBV4-1,TRBJ2-7,many,CASSQDRPGYYEQYF,TGCGCCAGCAGCCAAGATCGGCCGGGTTACTACGAGCAGTACTTC
.,TRBV11-1,TRBJ2-5,.,CASSHPLGVRDKSWGTQYF,TGTGCCAGCAGCCACCCCCTCGGCGTGCGGGACAAATCGTGGGGGACCCAGTACTTC
TRBD2,TRBV24-1,TRBJ2-1,.,CATSEGSGRAYNEQFF,TGTGCCACCAGTGAGGGGAGCGGGAGGGCTTACAATGAGCAGTTCTTC
TRBD1,TRBV12-3/TRBV12-4,TRBJ1-2,many,CASSPGQGVKNGYTF,TGTGCCAGCAGTCCCGGACAGGGGGTAAAGAATGGCTACACCTTC
.,TRBV14,TRBJ2-2,many,CASSQPPSGSGELFF,TGTGCCAGCAGCCAACCCCCCTCGGGCTCCGGGGAGCTGTTTTTT
.,TRBV20-1,TRBJ2-2,many,CSARHRAGELFF,TGCAGTGCCCGCCACCGTGCCGGGGAGCTGTTTTTT
.,TRBV29-1,TRBJ2-1,many,CSVRSGYNEQFF,TGCAGCGTTCGGTCAGGCTACAATGAGCAGTTCTTC
TRBD1,TRBV10-3,TRBJ2-6,many,CAIRGDSGESGANVLTF,TGTGCCATCAGGGGGGACAGCGGAGAATCTGGGGCCAACGTCCTGACTTTC
.,TRBV5-1,TRBJ2-1,many,CASGAREGYNEQFF,TGCGCCAGCGGAGCGAGAGAGGGTTACAATGAGCAGTTCTTC
.,TRBV20-1,TRBJ2-7,.,CSARDGGSNYEQYFGQYF,.
.,TRBV6-6,TRBJ1-6,once,CASSHSRCLRSNSPLHF,TGTGCCAGCAGTCACTCGCGTTGCCTTCGGAGTAATTCACCCCTCCACTTT
TRBD2,TRBV5-5,TRBJ2-3,.,CASSPTSGRADTDTQYF,TGTGCCAGCAGCCCCACTAGCGGGAGGGCCGACACAGATACGCAGTATTTT
TRBD1,TRBV24-1,TRBJ2-1,many,CATMGTENNEQFF,TGTGCCACCATGGGGACAGAGAACAATGAGCAGTTCTTC
.,TRBV7-9,TRBJ1-2,.,CASSHDGDIYGYTF,TGTGCCAGCAGCCATGATGGGGACATTTATGGCTACACCTTC
TRBD2,TRBV6-6,TRBJ2-1,many,CASSYSLAGVLNEQFF,TGTGCCAGCAGTTACTCGCTAGCGGGAGTACTTAATGAGCAGTTCTTC
.,TRBV5-6,TRBJ1-5,few,CASSLGPLPRQPQHF,TGTGCCAGCAGCTTGGGCCCTCTTCCGCGCCAGCCCCAGCATTTT
TRBD1,TRBV10-2,TRBJ2-2,.,CASRTTGVNTGELFF,TGCGCCAGCAGGACGACAGGGGTGAACACCGGGGAGCTGTTTTTT
.,TRBV5-1,TRBJ2-5,many,CASSLVSRARGEETQYF,TGCGCCAGCAGCTTGGTGTCCAGGGCTCGGGGTGAAGAGACCCAGTACTTC
.,TRBV27,TRBJ2-2,few,CASSFNAGELFF,TGTGCCAGCAGTTTCAACGCCGGGGAGCTGTTTTTT
.,TRBV12-1,TRBJ2-7,.,CASSLGPNTSETLSYEQYF,TGTGCCAGCAGCTTGGGGCCCAATACTAGCGAGACACTCTCCTACGAGCAGTACTTC
TRBD1,TRBV7-3,TRBJ2-3,many,CASSLRTGGTDTQYF,TGTGCCAGCAGCTTAAGGACAGGGGGCACAGATACGCAGTATTTT